The next 27 T cell receptor beta chains were all read from a single sample in a study of beta chain features in type 1 diabetes. Isolated RNA was reverse transcribed in full, so expressed TCRB transcripts were sequenced. Clones were read by immunoSEQ multiplex PCR, and TCRdb kept only the in-frame ones, dropping some. The table includes roughly 450,000 clones, 14% detected once. Source material: naive CD4+ T cells from blood. These receptor sequences come from a man aged 25 to 40 in good health.

The chain couples TRBV28 to TRBJ2-3; 8 bases align to TRBD2. The CDR3 covers 15 residues. Germline lookup yields CDR1 MDHEN and CDR2 SYDVKM. V lost 4 bases to trimming and J lost 6 bases; unmatched junction nucleotides: 9. CDR3 in amino acids: CASSSAGVLRDTQYF. The DNA of the CDR3 is TGTGCCAGCAGTTCAGCGGGAGTGCTGCGGGATACGCAGTATTTT. The entire variable domain, with the rest obtained from reference TRBV28 and TRBJ2-3, is as follows: DVKVTQSSRYLVKRTGEKVFLECVQDMDHENMFWYRQDPGLGLRLIYFSYDVKMKEKGDIPEGYSVSREKKERFSLILESASTNQTSMYLCASSSAGVLRDTQYFGPGTRLTVL.

The sample holds a few counts of this clone. The chain employs TRBV5-6 and TRBJ2-7, with a weak D call TRBD1 (5 bases). In germline, CDR1 is SGHDT, CDR2 YYEEEE. The CDR3 length is 13 residues. V was cut by 2 bases and J by 2 bases, with 8 bases left in between. CDR3 region: CASSFDRPYEQYF. The CDR3 DNA reads as TGTGCCAGCAGCTTCGACAGACCCTACGAGCAGTACTTC.

The genes are TRBV9 and TRBJ2-7; D gene unclear. The CDR3 is made up of 12 amino acids. Trimming stripped 4 bases from V and 5 bases from J, with 10 bases between. CDR1 and CDR2 from the germline V gene are SGDLS and YYNGEE. The CDR3 sequence is CASSPRFHEQYV. The CDR3 DNA reads TGTGCCAGCAGCCCCCGTTTCCACGAGCAGTACGTC.

V gene TRBV9 combines with J gene TRBJ1-3; D remains ambiguous. The CDR3 has 17 amino acids. Trimming removed 3 bases from V and 3 bases from J, with 19 bases in between. CDR1 SGDLS and CDR2 YYNGEE come from the germline V gene. The CDR3 bases are TGTGCCAGCAGCGGCAGCCTTCGGCATAGGGATGGAAACACCATATATTTT. It specifies CASSGSLRHRDGNTIYF.

The V gene is TRBV18, the J gene TRBJ2-7; D might be TRBD2 (5 bases). CDR3 size: 13 residues. V was clipped by 3 bases and J by 3 bases, with 9 bases between them. Germline CDR1 KGHSH, CDR2 LQKENI. The CDR3 here is CASSPVDYYEQYF. CDR3 DNA: TGTGCCAGCTCACCGGTTGACTACTACGAGCAGTACTTC.

V and J are TRBV7-3 and TRBJ1-1; D is uncertain. CDR1 and CDR2 from the germline V gene are SGHTA and FQGTGA. The CDR3 is 13 residues long. V lost 9 bases to trimming and J lost 4 bases, with 15 bases between them. CDR3 bases: TGTGCCAGTTCCGGTACGTTGGGCACTGAAGCTTTCTTT. Its protein product is CASSGTLGTEAFF.

This clone has a handful of counts. The V gene is TRBV9, the J gene TRBJ2-1, with 12 positions matching TRBD2. The CDR3 is made up of 19 amino acids. CDR1 SGDLS and CDR2 YYNGEE come from the germline V gene. J gave up 4 bases and V 4 bases, and 15 bases lay outside the gene matches. The CDR3 bases are TGTGCCAGCAGCCTAAGACTAGCGGGGGACTCCTATTTGTACAATGAGCAGTTCTTC. Residues: CASSLRLAGDSYLYNEQFF.

The J gene is TRBJ1-3, the V gene TRBV12-2. TRBV12-2 is annotated as a pseudogene. This CDR3 is 16 amino acids long. The CDR3 is CASRTQHELDGNTIYF. The CDR3, as DNA: TGTGCAAGTCGCACCCAACATGAGTTGGATGGAAACACCATATATTTT.

The chain carries TRBV5-5 and TRBJ2-7, with 10 bases matching TRBD1. Trimming took 1 base from V and 4 from J; bases not matched to a gene: 11. Germline V gives CDR1 SGHKS, CDR2 YYEKEE (reference sequence). This CDR3 region has 17 residues. This chain's CDR3 is CASSLSPTGTGVYEQYF. In nucleotides, the CDR3 is TGTGCCAGCAGCTTGTCCCCCACTGGGACAGGGGTGTACGAGCAGTACTTC.

This clone has only one observation. The V call is TRBV9, the J call TRBJ1-2; D is uncertain. Germline assignment: CDR1 SGDLS and CDR2 YYNGEE. V was pared by 0 bases and J by 0 bases, with 15 bases between. The CDR3 consists of 17 residues. CDR3 bases: TGTGCCAGCAGCGTAGCTTCGTCAGGTCTTTCTAACTATGGCTACACCTTC. Translation: CASSVASSGLSNYGYTF.

In this sample, this clone turned up a few times. The rearrangement links TRBV13 to TRBJ2-7; unclear D gene. The CDR3 runs to 14 residues. Germline V gene lookup returns CDR1 PRHDT and CDR2 FYEKMQ (reference sequence). Trimming took 5 bases from V and 5 from J, leaving 16 bases between them. CDR3 nucleotide sequence: TGTGCCAGCAGCCATCAGTATAACCGGGACGAGCAGTACGTC. It yields the protein CASSHQYNRDEQYV.

The V call is TRBV5-6, the J call TRBJ1-2, with a tentative D call TRBD1 (6 bases). V dropped 2 bases and J dropped 7 bases, with 12 bases sitting between them. The CDR3 runs to 13 residues. Germline-derived CDR1 and CDR2 are SGHDT and YYEEEE. The CDR3 DNA is TGTGCCAGCAGCTTAGGTCAGGGGCCTGGCTACACCTTC. Its protein is CASSLGQGPGYTF.

This clone was detected many times. This chain connects TRBV15 to TRBJ2-7; D is possibly TRBD2 (5 bases). Germline CDR1 is LNHNV and CDR2 is YYDKDF (reference sequence). Trimming pared 0 bases from V and 6 bases from J, leaving 9 bases between. CDR3 length equals 13 residues. CDR3 region: CATSRDAGTEQYV. As DNA, the CDR3 is TGTGCCACCAGCAGAGATGCGGGTACCGAGCAGTACGTC.

The chain combines TRBV21-1 with TRBJ2-7; the D call TRBD1 from the table was never checked on the DNA. TRBV21-1 is a documented pseudogene. There are 16 residues in the CDR3. For the CDR3, the DNA is TGTGCCAGCAGCAAAGCTAGGACAGGGAGGGAATACGAGCAGTACGTC. This sequence encodes CASSKARTGREYEQYV.

The rearrangement uses TRBV4-3 and TRBJ2-2; TRBD1 aligns across 11 bases. Germline V gene data show CDR1 as LGHNA and CDR2 as YSLEER. The CDR3 loop spans 16 amino acids. The junction had 7 bases not matched to a gene; V was cut back by 4 bases and J by 6 bases. CDR3 residues: CASSLTGTGGSGELFF. The CDR3 DNA reads as TGCGCCAGCAGCCTCACGGGGACAGGGGGTTCCGGGGAGCTGTTTTTT.

This clone has a handful of counts. J is TRBJ1-2 and V is TRBV6-5; TRBD1 is a possible D gene (5 bases). Per the germline V gene, CDR1 is MNHEY and CDR2 is SVGAGI. The CDR3 runs 15 residues. V lost 0 bases, J lost 6 bases, and 14 bases lay in between. Here the CDR3 reads CASSYSRRTSHGYTF. In nucleotides, the CDR3 is TGTGCCAGCAGTTACTCTCGGCGGACATCTCATGGCTACACCTTC.

This clone has only a few counts. The rearrangement joins TRBV6-6 to TRBJ2-1; D call uncertain. The germline V gene encodes CDR1 MNHNY and CDR2 SVGAGI (reference sequence). Trimming took off 5 bases at V and 6 bases at J, with 8 bases between the two ends. The CDR3 length is 12 residues. The CDR3 coding sequence is TGTGCCAGCAGTACCCCCTCCAATGAGCAGTTCTTC. Its protein is CASSTPSNEQFF.

V and J are TRBV23-1 and TRBJ2-2; D possibly corresponds to TRBD2 (5 bases). TRBV23-1 carries the ORF label, with uncertain function. This CDR3 spans 15 amino acids. V was cut by 8 bases and J by 3 bases, with 16 bases left in between. The CDR3 reads CASPHASIHTGELFF. In DNA form, the CDR3 reads TGCGCCAGCCCCCACGCTAGCATTCACACCGGGGAGCTGTTTTTT.

This clone came up a few times. DNA for the CDR3: TGTGCCTGGAGATTTGCGGGGCCTGGGTACAATGAGCAGTTCTTC. It codes for CAWRFAGPGYNEQFF. The chain has TRBV30 and TRBJ2-1, with a possible D match to TRBD2 (6 bases). The CDR3 totals 15 residues. Germline loops: CDR1 GTSNPN, CDR2 SVGIG (reference sequence). V was clipped by 3 bases and J by 4 bases, with 16 bases between them.

This clone was recorded a few times. The DNA for the CDR3 is TGTGCCAGCTCACCGCTCGAGCGGGGGGCAAGACACTCCTACAATGAGCAGTTCTTC. Protein: CASSPLERGARHSYNEQFF. This rearrangement joins TRBV18 to TRBJ2-1, with TRBD2 matching over 9 bases. CDR1 is KGHSH and CDR2 is LQKENI in the germline V gene. The V segment lost 3 bases and the J segment 0 bases; nucleotides outside the gene matches: 12. This CDR3 is 19 amino acids long.

The rearrangement uses TRBV6-6 and TRBJ2-5, with 10 bases identical to TRBD1. Germline V gene lookup returns CDR1 MNHNY and CDR2 SVGAGI (reference sequence). V was pared by 4 bases and J by 6 bases, with 5 bases of the junction left unmatched. The CDR3 is made up of 14 amino acids. The CDR3 region has the DNA TGTGCCAGCAGTTCCCGGGACAGGGGCCAGACCCAGTACTTC. This encodes CASSSRDRGQTQYF.

The rearrangement uses TRBV11-2 and TRBJ2-7, with 8 bases matching TRBD1. Germline V lookup: CDR1 SGHAT, CDR2 FQNNGV. The V segment lost 1 base and the J segment 5 bases; nucleotides outside the gene matches: 4. The CDR3 consists of 14 residues. CDR3 loop: CASSLGTGYHEQYF. In DNA, the CDR3 is TGTGCCAGCAGCTTAGGGACAGGGTACCACGAGCAGTACTTC. Filled out from reference TRBV11-2 and TRBJ2-7, the complete variable domain reads EAGVAQSPRYKIIEKRQSVAFWCNPISGHATLYWYQQILGQGPKLLIQFQNNGVVDDSQLPKDRFSAERLKGVDSTLKIQPAKLEDSAVYLCASSLGTGYHEQYFGPGTRLTVT.

The chain couples TRBV11-3 to TRBJ1-2; unclear D gene. The germline V gene encodes CDR1 SGHNT and CDR2 YENEEA. There are 12 residues in the CDR3. Trimming stripped 2 bases from V and 6 bases from J, with 7 bases between. For the CDR3, the DNA is TGTGCCAGCAGCTTATCCTCAGATGGCTACACCTTC. Translating gives CASSLSSDGYTF. The whole variable domain, remainder taken from reference TRBV11-3 and TRBJ1-2, is EAGVVQSPRYKIIEKKQPVAFWCNPISGHNTLYWYLQNLGQGPELLIRYENEEAVDDSQLPKDRFSAERLKGVDSTLKIQPAELGDSAVYLCASSLSSDGYTFGSGTRLTVV.

The chain recombines TRBV29-1 with TRBJ2-7; a possible D gene is TRBD1 (5 bases). The DNA end is a closer match to TRBJ2-1, so the J assignment may be wrong. The CDR3 sequence is 11 residues long. Germline values: CDR1 SQVTM, CDR2 ANQGSEA. The CDR3 DNA reads as TGCAGCGTCAGGGCCTTCAATGAGCAGTTCTTC. The encoded protein is CSVRAFNEQFF.

For this clone: Other DNA sequences in this specimen translate into the identical CDR3. This chain connects TRBV18 to TRBJ1-1; D is possibly TRBD1 (6 bases). Germline lookup yields CDR1 KGHSH and CDR2 LQKENI. CDR3 length: 15 residues. Trimming left V 1 base short and J 1 base short, with 10 bases between. The CDR3 DNA sequence: TGTGCCAGCTCACCACTCTCGACAGGGAACACTGAAGCTTTCTTT. It specifies CASSPLSTGNTEAFF.

This clone has more than one count but fewer than ten. The rearrangement links TRBV11-2 to TRBJ2-3; TRBD2 might be the D (5 bases). Germline CDR1 reads SGHAT; CDR2 reads FQNNGV. The CDR3 length is 15 residues. The V end was cut by 2 bases, the J end by 0 bases, with 9 bases between. The CDR3 loop is CASSLRGASTDTQYF. The CDR3 DNA sequence: TGTGCCAGCAGCTTACGGGGAGCTAGCACAGATACGCAGTATTTT.

The chain uses TRBV19 and TRBJ1-1; D is undetermined. V was clipped by 4 bases and J by 7 bases, with 7 bases between them. The germline V gene encodes CDR1 LNHDA and CDR2 SQIVND (reference sequence). There are 11 residues in the CDR3. CDR3 DNA sequence: TGTGCCAGTAGTACTCGACGTGAAGCTTTCTTT. Its translation is CASSTRREAFF.